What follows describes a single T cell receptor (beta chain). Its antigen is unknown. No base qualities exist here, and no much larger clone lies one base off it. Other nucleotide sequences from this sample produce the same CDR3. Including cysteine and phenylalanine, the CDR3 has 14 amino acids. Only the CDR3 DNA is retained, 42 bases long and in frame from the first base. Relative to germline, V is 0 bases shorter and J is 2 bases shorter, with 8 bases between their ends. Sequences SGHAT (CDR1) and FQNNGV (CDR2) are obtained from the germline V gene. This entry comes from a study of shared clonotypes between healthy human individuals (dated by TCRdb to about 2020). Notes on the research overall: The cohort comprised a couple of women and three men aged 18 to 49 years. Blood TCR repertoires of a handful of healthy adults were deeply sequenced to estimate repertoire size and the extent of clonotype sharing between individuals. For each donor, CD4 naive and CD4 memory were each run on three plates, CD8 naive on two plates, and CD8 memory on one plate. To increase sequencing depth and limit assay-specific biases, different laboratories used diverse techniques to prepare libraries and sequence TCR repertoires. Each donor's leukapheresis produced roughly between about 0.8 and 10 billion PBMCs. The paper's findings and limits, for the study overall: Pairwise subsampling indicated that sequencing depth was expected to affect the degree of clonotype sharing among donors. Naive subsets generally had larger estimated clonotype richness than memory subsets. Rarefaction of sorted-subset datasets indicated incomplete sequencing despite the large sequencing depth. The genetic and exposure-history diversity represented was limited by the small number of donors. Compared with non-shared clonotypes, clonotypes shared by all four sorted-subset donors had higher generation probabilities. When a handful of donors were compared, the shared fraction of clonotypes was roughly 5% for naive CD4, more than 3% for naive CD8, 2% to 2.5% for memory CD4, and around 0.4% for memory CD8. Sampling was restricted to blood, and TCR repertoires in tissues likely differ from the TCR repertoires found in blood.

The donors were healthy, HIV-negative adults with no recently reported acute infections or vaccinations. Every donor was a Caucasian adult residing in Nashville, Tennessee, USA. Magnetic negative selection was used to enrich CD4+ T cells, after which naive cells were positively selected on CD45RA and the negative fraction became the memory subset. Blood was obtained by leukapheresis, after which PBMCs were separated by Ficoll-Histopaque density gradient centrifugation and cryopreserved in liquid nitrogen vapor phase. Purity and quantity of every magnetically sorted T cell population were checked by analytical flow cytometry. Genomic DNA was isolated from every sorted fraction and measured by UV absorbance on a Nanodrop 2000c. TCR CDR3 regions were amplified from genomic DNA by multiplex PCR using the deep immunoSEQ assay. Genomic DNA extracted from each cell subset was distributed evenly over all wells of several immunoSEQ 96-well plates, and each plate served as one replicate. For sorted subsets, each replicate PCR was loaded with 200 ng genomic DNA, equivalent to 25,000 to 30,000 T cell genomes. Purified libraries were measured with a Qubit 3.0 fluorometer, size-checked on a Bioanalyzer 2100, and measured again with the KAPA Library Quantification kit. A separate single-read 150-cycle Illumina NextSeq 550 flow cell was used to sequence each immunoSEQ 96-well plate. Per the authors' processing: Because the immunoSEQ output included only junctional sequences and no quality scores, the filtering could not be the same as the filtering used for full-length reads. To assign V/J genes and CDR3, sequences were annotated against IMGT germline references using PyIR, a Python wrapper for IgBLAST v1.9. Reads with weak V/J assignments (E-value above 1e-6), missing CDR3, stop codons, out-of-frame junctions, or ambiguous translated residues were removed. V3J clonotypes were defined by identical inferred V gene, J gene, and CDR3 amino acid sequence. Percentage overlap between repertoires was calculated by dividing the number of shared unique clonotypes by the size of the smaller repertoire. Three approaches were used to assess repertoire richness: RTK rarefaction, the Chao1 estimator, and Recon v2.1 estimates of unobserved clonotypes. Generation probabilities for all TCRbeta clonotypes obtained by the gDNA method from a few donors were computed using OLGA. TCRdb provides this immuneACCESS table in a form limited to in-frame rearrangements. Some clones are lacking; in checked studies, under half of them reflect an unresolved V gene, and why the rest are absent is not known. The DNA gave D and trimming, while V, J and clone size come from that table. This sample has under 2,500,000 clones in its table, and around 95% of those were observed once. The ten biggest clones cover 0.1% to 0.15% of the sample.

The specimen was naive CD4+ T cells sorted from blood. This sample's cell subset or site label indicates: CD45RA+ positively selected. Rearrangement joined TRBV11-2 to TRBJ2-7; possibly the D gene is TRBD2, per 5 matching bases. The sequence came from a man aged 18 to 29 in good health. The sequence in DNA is TGTGCCAGCAGCTTAGATAGACTAACCTACGAGCAGTACTTC. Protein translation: CASSLDRLTYEQYF.